This T cell receptor beta chain was sequenced for a study of regulatory T cells in long-lasting Graves disease. Points from the study as a whole: Sharing of public clonotypes was greater in persistent patients (under 3,000) than in new patients (roughly 1,000).

Sample time point: newly diagnosed GD, antithyroid drugs for less than 3 months. From PBMCs, RNA was extracted and then used to make the TCR library. There are 16 residues in the CDR3. The V end lost 3 bases, the J end lost 8 bases, and 17 bases lay between the germline ends. In germline, CDR1 is MDHEN, CDR2 SYDVKM. This clonotype was observed at least ten times. What it binds is not known. Construction of TCR beta libraries relied on iRepertoire HTBI primers and on Arm-PCR targeting CDR3 regions. TCRdb analysed the multiplex PCR reads with MiXCR anew, one entry per CDR3 protein. Of about half a million distinct CDR3 sequences listed, around 12% are singletons. These data were likewise used in another study, on T cells in Graves' hyperthyroidism and ophthalmopathy.

This sequence was found in a woman younger than 45 with Graves disease. Specimen: peripheral blood mononuclear cells (PBMCs), collected at new diagnosis, from a patient treated with antithyroid drugs. V and J are TRBV28 and TRBJ1-6; D is perhaps TRBD1 (6 bases). CDR3 sequence: CASSFLGGRLDSPLHF. CDR3 nucleotides: TGTGCCAGCAGTTTCTTGGGGGGGCGACTGGATTCACCCCTCCACTTT. The whole variable domain, filled in from reference TRBV28 and TRBJ1-6, reads DVKVTQSSRYLVKRTGEKVFLECVQDMDHENMFWYRQDPGLGLRLIYFSYDVKMKEKGDIPEGYSVSREKKERFSLILESASTNQTSMYLCASSFLGGRLDSPLHFGNGTRLTVT.